Shown below are 11 T cell receptor beta chains from a single sample sequenced in a study of cytomegalovirus exposure and HLA in healthy donors. The PCR used 60 Vbeta and 13 Jbeta primers. Sequenced by immunoSEQ multiplex PCR; TCRdb stores in-frame clones only, minus some. The sample gives approximately 110,000 clones, approximately 79% of which show up once; approximately 2.8% is in the top ten. The source material was PBMCs. The source of these receptors is a woman in her 40s in good health and CMV-seronegative.

The chain employs TRBV25-1 and TRBJ1-2; the match to TRBD1 covers 10 bases. The ends lost 3 bases at V and 6 bases at J; junction bases unmatched: 4. This CDR3 contains 14 residues. The germline CDR1 and CDR2 sequences are MGHDK and SYGVNS. The CDR3 DNA sequence: TGTGCCAGCAGTGATGCCGGGACAGGGGATGGCTACACCTTC. This codes for CASSDAGTGDGYTF.

The genes are TRBV10-1 and TRBJ2-4; TRBD2 matches at 8 bases. The length of the CDR3 is 13 residues. V lost 0 bases, J lost 9 bases, and 1 base stayed unmatched. Germline V gene sequence: CDR1 WNHNN, CDR2 SYGVQD (reference sequence). This CDR3 reads CASSESGGGIQYF. The CDR3 nucleotides read TGCGCCAGCAGTGAGTCCGGGGGGGGCATTCAGTACTTC.

In DNA, the CDR3 is TGCGCCAGCAGCTTGGACAGAATGAACACTGAAGCTTTCTTT. It specifies CASSLDRMNTEAFF. The chain uses TRBV5-1 and TRBJ1-1; D is undetermined. Trimming took off 0 bases at V and 0 bases at J, with 6 bases between the two ends. Germline V gives CDR1 SGHRS, CDR2 YFSETQ. This CDR3 is built from 14 residues.

J is TRBJ1-5 and V is TRBV30; 10 nucleotides align to TRBD1. CDR3 length: 15 amino acids. V trimming: 2 bases; J trimming: 2 bases; junction bases outside the gene matches: 3. The germline CDR1 and CDR2 sequences are GTSNPN and SVGIG (reference sequence). For the CDR3, the DNA is TGTGCCTGGAGTCGGGACAGGGGAGGCAATCAGCCCCAGCATTTT. It yields the protein CAWSRDRGGNQPQHF.

This rearrangement joins TRBV9 to TRBJ2-1; 8 bases are a match to TRBD1. The CDR3 is 14 residues long. In germline, CDR1 is SGDLS, CDR2 YYNGEE. The ends lost 4 bases at V and 11 bases at J; junction bases unmatched: 11. The DNA of the CDR3 is TGTGCCAGCAGCACTAACCCGACAGGGGAACAGCAGTTCTTC. Encoded protein: CASSTNPTGEQQFF.

This clone was found once. J is TRBJ2-5 and V is TRBV7-8; D uncertain. Trimming removed 1 base from V and 3 bases from J, with 6 bases in between. CDR1 and CDR2 (germline): SGHVS, FQNEAQ. CDR3 length: 13 residues. The CDR3 protein is CASSLGPEETQYF. The CDR3 coding sequence is TGTGCCAGCAGCTTAGGGCCAGAAGAGACCCAGTACTTC.

CDR3 sequence: CASSEVFISRYEQYF. The CDR3 region has the DNA TGCGCCAGCAGCGAAGTTTTTATTAGCCGGTACGAGCAGTACTTC. The rearrangement uses TRBV4-1 and TRBJ2-7; D gene unclear. Trimming left V 5 bases short and J 4 bases short, with 18 bases between. The germline V gene encodes CDR1 MGHRA and CDR2 YSYEKL. CDR3 length: 15 amino acids.

V and J are TRBV5-4 and TRBJ1-2, with 8 bases identical to TRBD1. J gave up 3 bases and V 4 bases, and 5 bases lay outside the gene matches. The CDR3 consists of 14 residues. Looked up from germline, CDR1 is SGHNT and CDR2 is YYREEE (reference sequence). The CDR3 sequence: CASSVGQGDYGYTF. CDR3 bases: TGTGCCAGCAGCGTAGGACAGGGCGACTATGGCTACACCTTC.

V gene TRBV7-9 combines with J gene TRBJ1-2; 7 bases fit TRBD1. The CDR3 spans 12 residues. Germline CDR1 SEHNR, CDR2 FQNEAQ (reference sequence). The V segment lost 1 base and the J segment 12 bases; nucleotides outside the gene matches: 5. The CDR3 DNA sequence: TGTGCCAGCAGCTTAGGAGACAGGGACAACACCTTC. Encoded protein: CASSLGDRDNTF.

The genes are TRBV5-1 and TRBJ2-7; TRBD2 matches at 9 bases. In germline, CDR1 is SGHRS, CDR2 YFSETQ. This CDR3 has 16 amino acids. The V segment lost 0 bases and the J segment 0 bases; nucleotides outside the gene matches: 4. CDR3 in DNA: TGCGCCAGCAGCTTGGAAGATAGCGGGGGCTCCTACGAGCAGTACTTC. Its translation is CASSLEDSGGSYEQYF.

V usage is TRBV7-9 and J usage is TRBJ1-2, with a tentative D call TRBD1 (6 bases). The V end was cut by 5 bases, the J end by 0 bases, with 13 bases between. From germline, CDR1 is SEHNR and CDR2 FQNEAQ (reference sequence). The CDR3 runs 15 residues. The CDR3 DNA follows: TGTGCCAGCAGCGCCGCAGGGGATGCTAACTATGGCTACACCTTC. Translation gives CASSAAGDANYGYTF.